This record concerns one T cell receptor beta chain sequence. The V end lost 2 bases, the J end lost 8 bases, and 13 bases lay between the germline ends. The germline V gene encodes CDR1 SGHRS and CDR2 YFSETQ. CDR3 length: 14 amino acids. In the authors' methods: Quantification of nucleated cells was approximated via reference gene primer amplification. Clones were read by immunoSEQ multiplex PCR, and TCRdb kept only the in-frame ones, dropping some. That table gives V, J and clone size, and the DNA gave D and trimming. The data contain 15,000 to 20,000 clones, 87% of them singletons. The data are from a study of blood T cell repertoires in COVID-19. Study context: Both acute and convalescent COVID-19 samples were obtained from the United States, Italy and Spain. Sources were T cells, B-cell-depleted T cells, or PBMCs; the material itself was cDNA or gDNA.

The chain joins TRBV5-1 to TRBJ1-4, with a tentative D call TRBD1 (6 bases). The origin of this receptor is a human donor in a cohort sampled during active COVID-19. Material for sequencing was peripheral blood. The DNA for the CDR3 is TGCGCCAGCAGCTTTAACAGGGCGGACGAAAAACTGTTTTTT. Translated, it gives CASSFNRADEKLFF.